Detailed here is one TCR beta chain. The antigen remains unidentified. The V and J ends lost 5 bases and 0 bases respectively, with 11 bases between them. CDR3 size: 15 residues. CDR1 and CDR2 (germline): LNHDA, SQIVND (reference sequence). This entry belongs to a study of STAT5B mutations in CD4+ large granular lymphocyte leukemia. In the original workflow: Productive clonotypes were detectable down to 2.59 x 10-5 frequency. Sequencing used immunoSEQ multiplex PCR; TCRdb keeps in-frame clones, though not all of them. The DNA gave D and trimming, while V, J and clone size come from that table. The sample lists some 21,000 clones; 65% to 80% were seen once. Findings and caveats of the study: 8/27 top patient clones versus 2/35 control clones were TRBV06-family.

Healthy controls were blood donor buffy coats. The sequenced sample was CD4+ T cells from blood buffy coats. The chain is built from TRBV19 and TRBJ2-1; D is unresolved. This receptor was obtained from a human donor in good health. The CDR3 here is CASSVGPSSYNEQFF. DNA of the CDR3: TGTGCCAGTAGTGTAGGGCCGAGCTCCTACAATGAGCAGTTCTTC.